This T cell receptor beta chain was sequenced during a study of beta chain features in type 1 diabetes. Germline assignment: CDR1 SGHDT and CDR2 YYEEEE. V lost 2 bases to trimming and J lost 4 bases, with 13 bases between them. The CDR3 runs to 16 residues. Comment on this clone: Its target is unknown.

Investigators reverse transcribed all isolated RNA, so they sequenced expressed TCRB transcripts. The protocol was immunoSEQ multiplex PCR, while the TCRdb copy is restricted to in-frame clones and leaves out a portion. Of about 740,000 clones in the sample, about an eighth were seen once. Points from the study as a whole: When Type 1 diabetes patients were examined, their TCRB CDR3s proved moderately but significantly shorter in all four CD4+ subsets. A closer apparent resemblance between naive, central memory and Treg TCRB repertoires was seen in patients than in healthy donors.

Over 95% purity was reached by all sorted populations. The chain is built from TRBV5-6 and TRBJ2-6; D gene ambiguous. Sequenced sample: naive CD4+ T cells from blood. The sequence was collected from a man aged 18 to 30 with type 1 diabetes. This CDR3 is CASSFGASLGANVLTF. The CDR3 DNA reads as TGTGCCAGCAGCTTCGGAGCCTCCCTAGGGGCCAACGTCCTGACTTTC.